This TCR beta chain originates from a study of blood T cell repertoires in COVID-19. J lost 3 bases, V lost 6 bases, and 12 bases had no gene match. This CDR3 is 18 amino acids long. The germline V gene encodes CDR1 MNHEY and CDR2 SVGEGT. Per the study methods: Amplification of reference gene primers was used by the study to estimate nucleated cell counts. Using immunoSEQ multiplex PCR, the repertoire was profiled, and TCRdb retains in-frame clones only, with some absent. V, J and clone size were drawn from that table, and D and trimming were deduced from the DNA. The sample comprises roughly 200,000 clones, 90% of which are singletons, and 0.5% to 0.75% rests with the top ten.

The sequenced sample consisted of peripheral blood. This TCR was sampled from a man in his fifties with acute or convalescent COVID-19. The chain recombines TRBV6-2 or TRBV6-3 with TRBJ2-7, with 15 bases that match TRBD2. CDR3 in DNA: TGTGCCAGCAGCTCCGGGACTAGCGGGAGGCACCCCTACTACGAGCAGTACTTC. This encodes CASSSGTSGRHPYYEQYF.